This T cell receptor (beta chain) is from a study of cytomegalovirus exposure and HLA in healthy donors. Donors likely had unrecorded immune exposures despite being nominally healthy when sampled. PCR involved 60 Vbeta and 13 Jbeta primers. The repertoire was sequenced with immunoSEQ multiplex PCR; TCRdb's copy has only in-frame clones and lacks some. The sample has some 150,000 clones; approximately 80% are singletons. The trim removed 3 bases at V and 7 bases at J, leaving 4 bases unmatched. The CDR3 is 14 residues long. CDR1 is SGHVS, CDR2 FQNEAQ, per germline. This chain joins TRBV7-8 and TRBJ1-2; 11 positions match TRBD1. The receptor's source is a woman in her forties or fifties in good health and CMV-seronegative. Sequences were obtained from PBMCs. CDR3 bases: TGTGCCAGCAGCTTCGGACAGGGGGCAGGTGGCTACACCTTC. Its protein is CASSFGQGAGGYTF.